This T cell receptor (beta chain) is from a study of technical replicates of blood from a few donors. Here immunoSEQ multiplex PCR was the method, and the copy in TCRdb shows in-frame clones only, minus some. The sample contains fewer than 15,000 clones, 60% to 80% of which appear only once. The CDR3 runs to 15 residues. Germline V gene data show CDR1 as SEHNR and CDR2 as FQNEAQ (reference sequence). The J segment lost 2 bases and the V segment lost 5 bases, leaving 6 bases of the junction unmatched. The receptor was derived from a human donor in good health. The chain couples TRBV7-9 to TRBJ2-5; 9 nucleotides align to TRBD2. The sample was PBMCs. The CDR3 nucleotides read TGTGCCAGCAGCCCAGTCGCGGGAGGGCAAGAGACCCAGTACTTC. It specifies CASSPVAGGQETQYF.